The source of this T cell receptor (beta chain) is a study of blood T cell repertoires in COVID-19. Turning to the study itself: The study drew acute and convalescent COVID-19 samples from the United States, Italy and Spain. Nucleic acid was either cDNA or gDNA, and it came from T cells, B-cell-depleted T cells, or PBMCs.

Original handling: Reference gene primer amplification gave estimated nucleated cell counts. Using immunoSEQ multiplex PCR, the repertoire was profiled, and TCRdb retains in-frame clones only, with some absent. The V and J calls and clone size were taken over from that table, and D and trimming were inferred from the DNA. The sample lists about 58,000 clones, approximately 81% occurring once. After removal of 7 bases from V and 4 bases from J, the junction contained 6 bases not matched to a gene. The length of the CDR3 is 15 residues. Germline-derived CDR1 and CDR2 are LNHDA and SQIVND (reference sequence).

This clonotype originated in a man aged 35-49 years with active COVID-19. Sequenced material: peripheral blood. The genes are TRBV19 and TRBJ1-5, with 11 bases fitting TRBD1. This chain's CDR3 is CASTTGTGGNQPQHF. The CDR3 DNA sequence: TGTGCCAGTACCACCGGGACAGGGGGGAATCAGCCCCAGCATTTT.